This T cell receptor (beta chain) was identified in a study of T cells in localized non-small cell lung cancer. Broader study findings: Turning up in adjacent lung were a median roughly 62 of the top 100 tumor clones. Longer overall survival accompanied higher blood T cell density. Clonality peaked in uninvolved adjacent lung rather than tumor. It remains possible that heterogeneity exists, since only one tumor region was sequenced.

Using immunoSEQ multiplex PCR, the repertoire was profiled, and TCRdb retains in-frame clones only, with some absent. This repertoire shows about 1,000 clones, 27% found once; its top ten account for roughly 33%. The CDR3 spans 15 residues. V dropped 7 bases and J dropped 5 bases, with 15 bases sitting between them. Germline V gives CDR1 LNHDA, CDR2 SQIVND (reference sequence). A word on this clone: Its specificity is not known.

This clonotype was sampled from a woman aged 40-70 years with stage III lung adenocarcinoma. Material: normal lung tissue next to the tumor, obtained before any cancer treatment. The chain is built from TRBV19 and TRBJ1-6; D is uncertain. The CDR3 loop reads CASTDVELNNSPLHF. The DNA for the CDR3 is TGTGCCAGTACCGACGTCGAACTTAATAATTCACCCCTCCACTTT. The whole variable domain, remainder taken from reference TRBV19 and TRBJ1-6, is DGGITQSPKYLFRKEGQNVTLSCEQNLNHDAMYWYRQDPGQGLRLIYYSQIVNDFQKGDIAEGYSVSREKKESFPLTVTSAQKNPTAFYLCASTDVELNNSPLHFGNGTRLTVT.